Sequencing of this T cell receptor beta chain was carried out in a study of blood T cell repertoires in COVID-19. As for the study in general: Sites in the United States, Italy and Spain provided acute and convalescent COVID-19 samples. PBMCs, B-cell-depleted T cells, or T cells were the source of the cDNA or gDNA that made up the material.

Germline V gene sequence: CDR1 LGHDT, CDR2 YNNKEL (reference sequence). The length of the CDR3 is 14 residues. Trimming took off 5 bases at V and 3 bases at J, with 13 bases between the two ends. In the original processing: Nucleated cell counts were estimated from reference gene primer amplification. Clones were read by immunoSEQ multiplex PCR, and TCRdb kept only the in-frame ones, dropping some. That table gives V, J and clone size, and the DNA gave D and trimming. The sample records about 41,000 clones, 87% being singletons. The source material was peripheral blood. The TCR sequence derives from a man aged 55 to 69 with acute or convalescent COVID-19. The gene calls are TRBV3-1 (or the pseudogene TRBV3-2) and TRBJ1-1; a weak D match, TRBD1 (6 bases). CDR3 loop: CASSSRGGDTEAFF. The CDR3 coding sequence is TGTGCCAGCAGCTCCAGGGGTGGGGACACTGAAGCTTTCTTT.